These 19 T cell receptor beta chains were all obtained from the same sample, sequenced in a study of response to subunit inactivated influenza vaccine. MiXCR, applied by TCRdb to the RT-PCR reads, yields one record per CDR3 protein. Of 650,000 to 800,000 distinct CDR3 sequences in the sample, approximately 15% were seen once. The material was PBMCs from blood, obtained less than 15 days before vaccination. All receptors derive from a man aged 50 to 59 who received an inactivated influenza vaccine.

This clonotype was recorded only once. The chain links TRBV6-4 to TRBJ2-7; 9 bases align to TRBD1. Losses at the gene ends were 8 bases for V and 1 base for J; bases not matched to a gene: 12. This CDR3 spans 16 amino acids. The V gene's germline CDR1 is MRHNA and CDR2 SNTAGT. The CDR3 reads CASVWGQGWGSYEQYF. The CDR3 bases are TGTGCCAGCGTTTGGGGACAGGGTTGGGGATCCTACGAGCAGTACTTC.

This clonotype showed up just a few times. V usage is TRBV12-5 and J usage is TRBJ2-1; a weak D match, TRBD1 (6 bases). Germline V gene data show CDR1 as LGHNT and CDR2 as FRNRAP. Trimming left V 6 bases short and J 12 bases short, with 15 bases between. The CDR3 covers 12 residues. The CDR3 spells CASGPDQGSQFF. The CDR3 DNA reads TGTGCTAGTGGACCCGACCAGGGGTCGCAGTTCTTC.

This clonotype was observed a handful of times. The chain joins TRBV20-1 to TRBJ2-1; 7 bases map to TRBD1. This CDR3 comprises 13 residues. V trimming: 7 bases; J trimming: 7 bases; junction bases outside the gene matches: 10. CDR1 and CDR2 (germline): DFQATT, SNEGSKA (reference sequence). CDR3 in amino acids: CSVVRGMINEQFF. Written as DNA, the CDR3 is TGCAGTGTCGTCAGGGGGATGATTAATGAGCAGTTCTTC.

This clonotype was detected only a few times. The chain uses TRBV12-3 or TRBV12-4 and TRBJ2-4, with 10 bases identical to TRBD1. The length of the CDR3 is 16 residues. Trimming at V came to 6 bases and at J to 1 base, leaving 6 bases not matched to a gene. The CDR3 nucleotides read TGTGCCAGCAGCCCTACGGGACAGGGGGCCAAAAACATTCAGTACTTC. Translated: CASSPTGQGAKNIQYF.

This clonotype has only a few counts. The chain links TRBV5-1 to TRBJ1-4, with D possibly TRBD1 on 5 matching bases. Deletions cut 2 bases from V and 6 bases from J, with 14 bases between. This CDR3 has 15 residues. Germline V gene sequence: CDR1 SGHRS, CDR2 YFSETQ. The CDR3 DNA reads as TGCGCCAGCAGCTTAATCGGGGCGCGAGATGAAAAACTGTTTTTT. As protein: CASSLIGARDEKLFF.

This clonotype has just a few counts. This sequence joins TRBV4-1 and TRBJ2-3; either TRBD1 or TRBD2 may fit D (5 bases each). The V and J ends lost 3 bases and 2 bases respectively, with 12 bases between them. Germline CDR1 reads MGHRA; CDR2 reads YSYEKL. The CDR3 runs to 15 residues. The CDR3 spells CASSHQLGTTDTQYF. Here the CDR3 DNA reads TGCGCCAGCAGCCACCAACTAGGGACCACAGATACGCAGTATTTT.

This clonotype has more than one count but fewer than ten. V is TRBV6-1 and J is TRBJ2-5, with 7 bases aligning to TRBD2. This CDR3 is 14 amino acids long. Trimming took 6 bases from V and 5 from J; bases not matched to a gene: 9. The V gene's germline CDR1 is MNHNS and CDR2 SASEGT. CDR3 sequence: CASRSGTIGETQYF. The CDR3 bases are TGTGCCAGCAGATCCGGGACTATAGGGGAGACCCAGTACTTC.

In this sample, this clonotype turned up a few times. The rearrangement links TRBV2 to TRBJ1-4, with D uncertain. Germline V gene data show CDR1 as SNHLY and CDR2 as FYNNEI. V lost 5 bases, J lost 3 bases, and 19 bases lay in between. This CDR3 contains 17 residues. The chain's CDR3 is CASSPKRATASNEKLFF. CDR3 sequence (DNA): TGTGCCAGCAGTCCAAAAAGGGCAACGGCCTCTAATGAAAAACTGTTTTTT.

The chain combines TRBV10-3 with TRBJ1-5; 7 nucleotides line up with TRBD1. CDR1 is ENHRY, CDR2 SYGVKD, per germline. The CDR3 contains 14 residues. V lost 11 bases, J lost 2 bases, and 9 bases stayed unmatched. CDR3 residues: CALRRGTGNQPQHF. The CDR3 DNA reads TGTGCCCTCCGCAGGGGGACGGGCAATCAGCCCCAGCATTTT.

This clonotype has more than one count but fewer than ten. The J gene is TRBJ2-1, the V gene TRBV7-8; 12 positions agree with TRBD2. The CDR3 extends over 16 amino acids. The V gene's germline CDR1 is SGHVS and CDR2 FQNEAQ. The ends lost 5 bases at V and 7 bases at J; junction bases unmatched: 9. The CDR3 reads CASSPRTSGMGNEQFF. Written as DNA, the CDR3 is TGTGCCAGCAGCCCGAGGACTAGCGGGATGGGGAATGAGCAGTTCTTC.

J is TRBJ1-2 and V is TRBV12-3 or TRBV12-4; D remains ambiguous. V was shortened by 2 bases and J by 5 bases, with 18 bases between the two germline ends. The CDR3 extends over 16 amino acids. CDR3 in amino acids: CASSLIGGQIIYGYTF. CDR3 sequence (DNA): TGTGCCAGCAGTTTAATCGGAGGGCAGATTATTTATGGCTACACCTTC.

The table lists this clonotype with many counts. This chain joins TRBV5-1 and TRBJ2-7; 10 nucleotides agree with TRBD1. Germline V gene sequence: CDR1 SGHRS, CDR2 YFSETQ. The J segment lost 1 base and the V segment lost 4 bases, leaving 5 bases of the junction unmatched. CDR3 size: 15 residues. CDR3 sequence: CASSPWDRGSYEQYF. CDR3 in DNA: TGCGCCAGCAGCCCATGGGACAGGGGATCCTACGAGCAGTACTTC.

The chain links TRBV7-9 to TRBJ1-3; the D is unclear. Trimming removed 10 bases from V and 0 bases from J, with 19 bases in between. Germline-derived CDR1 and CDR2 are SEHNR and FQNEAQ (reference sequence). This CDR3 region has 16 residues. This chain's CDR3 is CATSPSSGSSGNTIYF. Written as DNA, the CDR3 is TGTGCCACCTCCCCCAGCTCCGGAAGCTCTGGAAACACCATATATTTT.

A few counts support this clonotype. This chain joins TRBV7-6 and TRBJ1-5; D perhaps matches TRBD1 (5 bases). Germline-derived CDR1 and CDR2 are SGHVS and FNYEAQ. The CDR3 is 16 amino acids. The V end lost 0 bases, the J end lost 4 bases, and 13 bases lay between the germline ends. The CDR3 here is CASSLADPGTNQPQHF. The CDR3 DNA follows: TGTGCCAGCAGCTTAGCCGACCCAGGGACGAATCAGCCCCAGCATTTT.

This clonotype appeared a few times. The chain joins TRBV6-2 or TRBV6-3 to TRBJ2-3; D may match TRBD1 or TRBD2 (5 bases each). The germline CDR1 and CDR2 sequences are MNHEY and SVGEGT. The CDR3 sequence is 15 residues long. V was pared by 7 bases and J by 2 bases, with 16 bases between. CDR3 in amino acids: CASTLSGRLTDTQYF. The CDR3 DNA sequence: TGTGCCAGCACCCTATCGGGACGCCTCACAGATACGCAGTATTTT.

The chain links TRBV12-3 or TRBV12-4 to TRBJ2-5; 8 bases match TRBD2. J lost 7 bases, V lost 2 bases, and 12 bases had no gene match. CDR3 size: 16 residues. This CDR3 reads CASSLSEREGPGTQYF. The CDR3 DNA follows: TGTGCCAGCAGTTTATCGGAACGGGAGGGCCCAGGGACCCAGTACTTC.

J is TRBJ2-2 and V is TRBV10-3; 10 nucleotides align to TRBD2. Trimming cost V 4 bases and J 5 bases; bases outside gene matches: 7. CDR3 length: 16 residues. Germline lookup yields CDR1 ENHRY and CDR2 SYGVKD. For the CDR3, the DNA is TGTGCCATCAGTGGGAATCTAGCGGGAGAGACCGGGGAGCTGTTTTTT. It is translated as CAISGNLAGETGELFF.

DNA for the CDR3: TGTGCCAGCAGCCAAGACACTGCGGCTAGCGGCGGTGAGCAGTACTTC. Residues: CASSQDTAASGGEQYF. The rearrangement uses TRBV3-1 and TRBJ2-7, with 7 bases that match TRBD2. The CDR3 extends over 16 amino acids. With 0 bases clipped from V and 7 bases from J, the junction kept 12 bases outside the gene matches. Germline-derived CDR1 and CDR2 are LGHDT and YNNKEL (reference sequence).

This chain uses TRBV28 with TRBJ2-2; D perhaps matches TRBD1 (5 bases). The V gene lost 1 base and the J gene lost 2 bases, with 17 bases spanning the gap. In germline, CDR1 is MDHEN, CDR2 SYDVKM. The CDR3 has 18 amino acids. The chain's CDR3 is CASSLFVFGRVNTGELFF. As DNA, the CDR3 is TGTGCCAGCAGTTTATTTGTTTTCGGCAGGGTCAACACCGGGGAGCTGTTTTTT.